This TCR beta chain was captured in a study of cytomegalovirus exposure and HLA in healthy donors. Overall study findings and caveats: Analyses of presence/absence relied on an assumption of roughly uniform sequencing depth across donors.

The PCR was carried out with 60 Vbeta primers and 13 Jbeta primers. The table came from immunoSEQ multiplex PCR; TCRdb's copy has only in-frame clones and leaves some out. This repertoire includes some 180,000 clones. As for this clone: The antigen is undetermined.

Trimming removed 10 bases at V and 4 bases at J, with 17 bases between. The CDR3 totals 14 residues. The V gene's germline CDR1 is LNHDA and CDR2 SQIVND (reference sequence). Sequencing was done on a sample of PBMCs. This clonotype was obtained from a man aged 30 to 39 in good health and CMV-seronegative. V gene TRBV19 combines with J gene TRBJ1-5; tentative D call: TRBD1 (5 bases). The CDR3 sequence: CAIQGSSWNQPQHF. The CDR3 nucleotides are TGTGCCATTCAGGGCAGCAGCTGGAATCAGCCCCAGCATTTT.